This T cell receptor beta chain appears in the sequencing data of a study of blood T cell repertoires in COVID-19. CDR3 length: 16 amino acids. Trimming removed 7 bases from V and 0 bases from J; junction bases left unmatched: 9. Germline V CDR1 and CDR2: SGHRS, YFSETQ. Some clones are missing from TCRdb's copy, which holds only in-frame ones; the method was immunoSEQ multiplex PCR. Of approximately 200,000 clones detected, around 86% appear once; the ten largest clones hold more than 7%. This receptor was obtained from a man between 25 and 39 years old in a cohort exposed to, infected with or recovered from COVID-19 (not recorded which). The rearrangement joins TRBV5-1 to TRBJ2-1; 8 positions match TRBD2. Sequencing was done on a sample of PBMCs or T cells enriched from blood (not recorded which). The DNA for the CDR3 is TGCGCCAGCCGATTTATAGCGGGAAGCTCCTACAATGAGCAGTTCTTC. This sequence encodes CASRFIAGSSYNEQFF.